These 14 T cell receptor beta chains share one sample of origin, sequenced in a study of vaccination effects on CD4 cells after COVID-19. The method was immunoSEQ multiplex PCR; TCRdb's version includes in-frame clones alone and lacks a portion of them. This table holds 28,000 or so clones, more than 60% found once. Before sequencing, viral peptide pools were used by the ViraFEST assay to expand antigen-specific CD4+ T cells. With 10 days of culture completed, CD4+ T cells were isolated. Each person got two doses of an mRNA SARS-CoV-2 vaccine, BNT162b2 or mRNA-1273. Their antigen targets remain unknown. Here the sequenced sample was CD4+ T cells from PBMCs cultured with HCoV-NL63 spike peptides, taken after COVID-19 vaccination. All receptors derive from a human donor who received a COVID-19 vaccine.

This chain connects TRBV6-5 to TRBJ2-4; the D gene is possibly TRBD1 (5 bases). The CDR3 extends over 15 amino acids. Germline V gives CDR1 MNHEY, CDR2 SVGAGI. V gave up 5 bases and J gave up 2 bases, with 13 bases separating them. CDR3 nucleotides: TGTGCCAGCAGTATGACCCGGACAACCAAAAACATTCAGTACTTC. Translating gives CASSMTRTTKNIQYF.

This clone was counted a few times. The rearrangement links TRBV12-3 or TRBV12-4 to TRBJ1-5; no definite D call. The CDR3 totals 12 residues. Trimming took 6 bases from V and 0 from J, leaving 3 bases between them. The CDR3 loop reads CASSPSNQPQHF. The DNA of the CDR3 is TGTGCCAGCAGCCCTAGCAATCAGCCCCAGCATTTT.

This rearrangement joins TRBV7-2 to TRBJ2-7; D not resolved. Trimming shortened V by 3 bases and J by 2 bases, and 20 bases separated the two germline ends. CDR3 size: 17 residues. Per germline, CDR1 SGHTA and CDR2 FQGNSA. The CDR3 is CASSLGSGGSVPYEQYF. The DNA for the CDR3 is TGTGCCAGCAGCTTGGGGTCTGGCGGCTCGGTGCCCTACGAGCAGTACTTC. The whole variable domain, remainder taken from reference TRBV7-2 and TRBJ2-7, is GAGVSQSPSNKVTEKGKDVELRCDPISGHTALYWYRQSLGQGLEFLIYFQGNSAPDKSGLPSDRFSAERTGGSVSTLTIQRTQQEDSAVYLCASSLGSGGSVPYEQYFGPGTRLTVT.

This clone is judged medium-sized (0.01 to 0.1%). The chain recombines TRBV5-1 with TRBJ1-4, with no clear D. Deletions cut 4 bases from V and 4 bases from J, with 17 bases between. The CDR3 runs to 16 residues. Per the germline V gene, CDR1 is SGHRS and CDR2 is YFSETQ. The CDR3 loop reads CASSLNGATRNEKLFF. CDR3 coding DNA: TGCGCCAGCAGCCTAAATGGCGCGACGCGTAATGAAAAACTGTTTTTT.

This chain joins TRBV5-1 and TRBJ1-1, with unresolved D. Per germline, CDR1 SGHRS and CDR2 YFSETQ. The CDR3 length is 12 residues. V gave up 0 bases and J gave up 11 bases, with 11 bases separating them. CDR3 sequence: CASSLDSRAAFF. The CDR3 DNA reads as TGCGCCAGCAGCTTGGACTCCCGGGCGGCTTTCTTT.

The rearrangement joins TRBV9 to TRBJ1-3; D uncertain. The CDR3 spans 16 residues. The V gene's germline CDR1 is SGDLS and CDR2 YYNGEE. Trimming removed 0 bases from V and 1 base from J, with 11 bases in between. In nucleotides, the CDR3 is TGTGCCAGCAGCGTAGCTACCGACCCGTCTGGAAACACCATATATTTT. Amino acid sequence: CASSVATDPSGNTIYF.

The V gene is TRBV5-8, the J gene TRBJ2-1, with 8 nucleotides matching TRBD1. Germline loops: CDR1 SGHTS, CDR2 YDEGEE. With 4 bases clipped from V and 5 bases from J, the junction kept 14 bases outside the gene matches. CDR3 length: 17 amino acids. This chain's CDR3 is CASSANPRQGPNNEQFF. CDR3 DNA: TGTGCCAGCAGCGCTAACCCGAGACAGGGGCCCAACAATGAGCAGTTCTTC.

This clone was observed once. The chain joins TRBV19 to TRBJ1-4; unclear D gene. Germline V gene data show CDR1 as LNHDA and CDR2 as SQIVND (reference sequence). The V end lost 1 base, the J end lost 8 bases, and 14 bases lay between the germline ends. The CDR3 has 15 residues. The CDR3 spells CASSIVEGAREKLFF. In DNA, the CDR3 is TGTGCCAGTAGTATAGTGGAGGGCGCACGAGAAAAACTGTTTTTT.

With regard to this clone: No DNA is shown, since the ends of the CDR3 on it are uncertain; the CDR3 is the one TCRdb lists. The rearrangement uses TRBV12-1 and TRBJ2-7; TRBD1 is the table's D call, not checked against the DNA. TRBV12-1 is termed a pseudogene. The CDR3 is 14 residues long, counting both termini. The chain's CDR3 is CASSWGQGSYEQYF.

The V gene is TRBV2, the J gene TRBJ1-5; possible D gene TRBD1, 6 bases. V was cut by 4 bases and J by 5 bases, with 12 bases left in between. Germline-derived CDR1 and CDR2 are SNHLY and FYNNEI. The CDR3 is 14 amino acids. CDR3: CASSVAAGDQPQHF. The CDR3, as DNA: TGTGCCAGCAGTGTGGCGGCAGGGGATCAGCCCCAGCATTTT.

The chain is built from TRBV28 and TRBJ2-1, with 11 nucleotides matching TRBD1. V was clipped by 6 bases and J by 0 bases; unmatched bases: 16. Germline loops: CDR1 MDHEN, CDR2 SYDVKM. The CDR3 consists of 20 residues. As DNA, the CDR3 is TGTGCCAGCAGGCGAAAAGGGACAGGGGGGTATGATGGCTCCTACAATGAGCAGTTCTTC. Translation: CASRRKGTGGYDGSYNEQFF.

The V call is TRBV10-1, the J call TRBJ2-2, with 9 bases lining up with TRBD1. CDR1 WNHNN and CDR2 SYGVQD come from the germline V gene (reference sequence). The CDR3 covers 16 residues. V lost 0 bases to trimming and J lost 3 bases; unmatched junction nucleotides: 2. Here the CDR3 reads CASSESGDRDTGELFF. The CDR3 bases are TGCGCCAGCAGTGAGTCGGGGGACAGGGACACCGGGGAGCTGTTTTTT.

This chain connects TRBV6-5 to TRBJ2-4; 9 bases align to TRBD2. V was pared by 10 bases and J by 7 bases, with 11 bases of the junction left unmatched. The CDR3 totals 14 residues. CDR1 and CDR2 from the germline V gene are MNHEY and SVGAGI. CDR3 sequence (DNA): TGTGCCACCAGAGCCGGGACTAGCCGTAACATTCAGTACTTC. Translated: CATRAGTSRNIQYF.

The chain employs TRBV5-6 and TRBJ1-5; D is unclear. The CDR3 covers 15 residues. V lost 0 bases and J lost 5, with 12 bases in between. Germline-derived CDR1 and CDR2 are SGHDT and YYEEEE. The CDR3 DNA reads as TGTGCCAGCAGCTTGGCATCCCTGGTGGATCAGCCCCAGCATTTT. As protein: CASSLASLVDQPQHF.